This TCR beta chain originates from a study of spatial heterogeneity in lung cancer. Overall study findings and caveats: Tracking of tumor mutation counts was seen in expanded intratumoral alpha and beta TCR counts.

The germline gives CDR1 SGHRS, CDR2 YFSETQ. Trimming stripped 6 bases from V and 6 bases from J, with 15 bases between. The CDR3 contains 13 residues. Time point denoted: sample taken at primary tumor resection. Material for sequencing was whole RNA from tumor, nontumor lung or frozen PBMC, left unsorted. Every TCR cDNA molecule bore a unique molecular identifier. TCRdb passed the 5' RACE reads through MiXCR, listing each CDR3 protein once. In the table there are roughly 8,500 distinct CDR3 sequences, approximately 9.3% of which are singletons. This clonotype counts as medium-sized. What it binds is not known.

The chain is built from TRBV5-1 and TRBJ1-1; a weak D match, TRBD1 (6 bases). This sample comprised lung tumor tissue, obtained at surgery. The clonotype originates from a male donor with early-stage non-small cell lung cancer. The CDR3 here is CASMITGSPEAFF. CDR3 bases: TGCGCCAGCATGATTACAGGGAGCCCTGAAGCTTTCTTT.